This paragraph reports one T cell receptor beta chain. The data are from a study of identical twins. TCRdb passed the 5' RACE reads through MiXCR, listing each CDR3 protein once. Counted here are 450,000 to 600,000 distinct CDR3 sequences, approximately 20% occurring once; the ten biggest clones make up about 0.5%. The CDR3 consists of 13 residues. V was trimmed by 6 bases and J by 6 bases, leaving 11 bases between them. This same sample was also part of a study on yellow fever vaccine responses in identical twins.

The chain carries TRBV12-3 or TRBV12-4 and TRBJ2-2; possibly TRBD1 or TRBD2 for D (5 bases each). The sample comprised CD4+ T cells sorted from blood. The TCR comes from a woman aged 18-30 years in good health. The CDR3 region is CASSHQGAGELFF. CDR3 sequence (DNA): TGTGCCAGCAGCCACCAGGGAGCCGGGGAGCTGTTTTTT.